The present TCR beta chain was sequenced within a study of blood T cell repertoires in COVID-19. Study-level information: Collection of acute and convalescent COVID-19 samples took place in the United States, Italy and Spain.

This clone has a single count. How the authors handled the data: Amplification from reference gene primers served as the basis for estimated nucleated cell counts. Method: immunoSEQ multiplex PCR; TCRdb's copy keeps in-frame clones and lacks some. That table gives V, J and clone size, and the DNA gave D and trimming. The sample yields 100,000 to 150,000 clones, approximately 80% seen once. The germline CDR1 and CDR2 sequences are SGHTA and FQGTGA. The CDR3 is made up of 17 amino acids. With 5 bases removed from V and 2 bases from J, the gap between germline ends came to 19 bases. The chain is built from TRBV7-3 and TRBJ2-1, with D tentatively TRBD1 (8 bases). Material: peripheral blood. The sequence derives from a man aged 55 to 70 with acute or convalescent COVID-19. The CDR3 nucleotides are TGTGCCAGCAGCACAGGGGGGGTAGGGAACCCCTACAATGAGCAGTTCTTC. Amino acids: CASSTGGVGNPYNEQFF.